The present TCR beta chain was sequenced within a study of cytomegalovirus exposure and HLA in healthy donors. Overall study context: Among the roughly 380 donors who were genotyped, about 84% fell in the genetic ancestry cluster that is associated with self-reported Caucasian donors. Study results and limitations: The classifier reportedly diagnosed cytomegalovirus status with high sensitivity and specificity. HLA-A and HLA-B allele assignments for most subjects were reportedly predicted accurately using TCR beta sequences.

On this clone: What it binds is unknown.

The PCR used 60 Vbeta and 13 Jbeta primers. Assay used: immunoSEQ multiplex PCR; TCRdb lists only in-frame clones, some missing. The table includes more than 85,000 clones, over 60% detected once. The CDR3 loop spans 15 amino acids. Germline assignment: CDR1 SGDLS and CDR2 YYNGEE. The V and J ends lost 4 bases and 3 bases, in that order; junction bases with no gene match: 10. This TCR was recovered from a woman aged 55-75 years in good health and CMV-seropositive. Sequenced input: PBMCs. The chain employs TRBV9 and TRBJ2-7, with 7 bases that match TRBD2. CDR3 DNA sequence: TGTGCCAGCAGCTCCGGGGGGACTACTCACTACGAGCAGTACTTC. It specifies CASSSGGTTHYEQYF.